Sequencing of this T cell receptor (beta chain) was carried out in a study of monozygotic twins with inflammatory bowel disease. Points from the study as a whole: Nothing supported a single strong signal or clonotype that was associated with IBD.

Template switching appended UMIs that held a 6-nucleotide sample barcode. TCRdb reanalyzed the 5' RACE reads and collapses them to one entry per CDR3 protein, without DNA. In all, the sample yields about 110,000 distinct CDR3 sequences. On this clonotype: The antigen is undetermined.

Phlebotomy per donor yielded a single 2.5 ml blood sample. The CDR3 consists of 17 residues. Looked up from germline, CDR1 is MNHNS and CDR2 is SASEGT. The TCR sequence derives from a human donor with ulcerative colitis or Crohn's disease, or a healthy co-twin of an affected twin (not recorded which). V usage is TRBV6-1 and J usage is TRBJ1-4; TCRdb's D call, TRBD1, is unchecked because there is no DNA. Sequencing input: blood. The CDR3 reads CASSLRTGKIINEKLFF.